These 32 T cell receptor beta chains originate from one sample sequenced in a study of cytomegalovirus exposure and HLA in healthy donors. PCR was performed using 60 Vbeta and 13 Jbeta primers. The repertoire was sequenced with immunoSEQ multiplex PCR; TCRdb's copy has only in-frame clones and lacks some. The repertoire holds about 180,000 clones, about 85% seen once, with 1% in the top ten. What was sequenced was PBMCs. These receptors were taken from a boy between 2 and 10 years old in good health and CMV-seronegative.

In its sample, this clone was seen once. This chain connects TRBV18 to TRBJ1-2; 8 bases line up with TRBD1. The germline CDR1 and CDR2 sequences are KGHSH and LQKENI. The CDR3 extends over 19 amino acids. With V trimmed by 0 bases and J by 0 bases, 12 bases remained unmatched. CDR3 sequence reads: CASSPPRTGTGTANYGYTF. In DNA, the CDR3 is TGTGCCAGCTCACCACCGCGGACCGGGACAGGCACGGCTAACTATGGCTACACCTTC.

V gene TRBV2 combines with J gene TRBJ2-5; 11 nucleotides align to TRBD2. CDR1 is SNHLY, CDR2 FYNNEI, per germline. V was clipped by 8 bases and J by 0 bases; unmatched bases: 11. The CDR3 contains 17 residues. CDR3 DNA sequence: TGTGCCAGCGCGGAGACTAGCGGGGAGGGGTACCAAGAGACCCAGTACTTC. Translation: CASAETSGEGYQETQYF.

The chain uses TRBV15 and TRBJ2-3; TRBD2 is a possible D gene (6 bases). Looked up from germline, CDR1 is LNHNV and CDR2 is YYDKDF (reference sequence). Trimming stripped 1 base from V and 3 bases from J, with 11 bases between. The CDR3 has 15 residues. CDR3 nucleotide sequence: TGTGCCACCAGCAGAGGGGTAGCGGCGACAGATACGCAGTATTTT. It translates to CATSRGVAATDTQYF. The complete variable domain, with remaining parts taken from reference TRBV15 and TRBJ2-3, reads DAMVIQNPRYQVTQFGKPVTLSCSQTLNHNVMYWYQQKSSQAPKLLFHYYDKDFNNEADTPDNFQSRRPNTSFCFLDIRSPGLGDTAMYLCATSRGVAATDTQYFGPGTRLTVL.

The genes are TRBV21-1 and TRBJ1-4; the D call TRBD1 from the table was never checked on the DNA. TRBV21-1 is described as a pseudogene. CDR3 length: 17 residues. The CDR3 loop reads CASSKVYRGQSNEKLFF. The CDR3 region has the DNA TGTGCCAGCAGCAAAGTGTATAGGGGACAGTCTAATGAAAAACTGTTTTTT.

V is TRBV6-6 and J is TRBJ2-7, with a tentative D call TRBD2 (5 bases). Trimming took off 2 bases at V and 5 bases at J, with 10 bases between the two ends. This CDR3 has 13 residues. CDR1 is MNHNY and CDR2 is SVGAGI in the germline V gene (reference sequence). CDR3 loop: CASSYEGANEQYF. As DNA, the CDR3 is TGTGCCAGCAGTTACGAGGGCGCGAACGAGCAGTACTTC.

The CDR3 here is CASSVGGLTEAFF. The CDR3 DNA is TGTGCCAGCAGTGTGGGGGGTTTGACTGAAGCTTTCTTT. This chain links TRBV2 with TRBJ1-1; TRBD1 is a possible D gene (5 bases). The V end was cut by 4 bases, the J end by 5 bases, with 11 bases between. Germline V CDR1 and CDR2: SNHLY, FYNNEI. CDR3 size: 13 residues.

Notes on this clone: One end of the junction fails to match germline, which may point to a read error. The chain combines TRBV28 with TRBJ1-1; TRBD1 agrees at 7 bases. There are 17 residues in the CDR3. Germline lookup yields CDR1 MDHEN and CDR2 SYDVKM. CDR3 amino acids: CASSLTPGTAGNTEALF. The CDR3 bases are TGTGCCAGCAGTCTAACCCCCGGGACAGCAGGGAACACTGAAGCTCTCTTT. The whole variable domain, filled in from reference TRBV28 and TRBJ1-1, reads DVKVTQSSRYLVKRTGEKVFLECVQDMDHENMFWYRQDPGLGLRLIYFSYDVKMKEKGDIPEGYSVSREKKERFSLILESASTNQTSMYLCASSLTPGTAGNTEALFGQGTRLTVV.

The chain combines TRBV30 with TRBJ1-1, with D possibly matching TRBD1 (5 bases). The length of the CDR3 is 19 residues. Germline CDR1 and CDR2: GTSNPN and SVGIG (reference sequence). V lost 0 bases to trimming and J lost 2 bases, with 25 bases between them. The CDR3 DNA sequence: TGTGCCTGGAGTGTGTCCAGGGCCAGGAAACTAACACAAAACACTGAAGCTTTCTTT. Its protein product is CAWSVSRARKLTQNTEAFF.

The chain uses TRBV19 and TRBJ1-1; TRBD1 matches at 9 bases. The V and J ends lost 7 bases and 4 bases, in that order; junction bases with no gene match: 13. In germline, CDR1 is LNHDA, CDR2 SQIVND (reference sequence). The CDR3 is 16 amino acids. CDR3 sequence reads: CASNQPGTGRGTEAFF. The DNA for the CDR3 is TGTGCCAGTAACCAACCCGGGACAGGGAGGGGCACTGAAGCTTTCTTT.

CDR3 protein: CASSIRDRAQPQHF. The CDR3 nucleotides read TGTGCCAGTAGTATCCGGGACAGGGCCCAGCCCCAGCATTTT. The V gene is TRBV19, the J gene TRBJ1-5; 9 positions match TRBD1. V lost 3 bases and J lost 7; bases outside the gene matches: 4. This CDR3 comprises 14 residues. From germline, CDR1 is LNHDA and CDR2 SQIVND (reference sequence).

This clone has a single count. The chain links TRBV5-1 to TRBJ2-3; 10 nucleotides agree with TRBD2. Germline V gene sequence: CDR1 SGHRS, CDR2 YFSETQ. The J segment lost 6 bases and the V segment lost 3 bases, leaving 16 bases of the junction unmatched. This CDR3 spans 18 amino acids. The chain's CDR3 is CASSSASLGAGGMDTQYF. DNA for the CDR3: TGCGCCAGCAGCTCGGCCTCCCTAGGAGCGGGGGGGATGGATACGCAGTATTTT.

This clone was recorded only once. The CDR3 DNA sequence: TGTGCCTGGAGTCGAGGGGTCCGACAGGGGGCGGGAGAGCAGTACGTC. Its protein is CAWSRGVRQGAGEQYV. This chain joins TRBV30 and TRBJ2-7; TRBD1 matches 10 bases. The V and J ends lost 2 bases and 7 bases, in that order; junction bases with no gene match: 14. Germline CDR1 is GTSNPN and CDR2 is SVGIG (reference sequence). This CDR3 is 16 amino acids long.

Concerning this clone itself: This CDR3 is also generated by other DNA sequences in the sample. The V call is TRBV28, the J call TRBJ2-3; 7 bases line up with TRBD1. The CDR3 runs 15 residues. Germline V lookup: CDR1 MDHEN, CDR2 SYDVKM. J gave up 1 base and V 2 bases, and 3 bases lay outside the gene matches. In DNA form, the CDR3 reads TGTGCCAGCAGTTTAGGAACAGGGGGCACAGATACGCAGTATTTT. This gives the protein CASSLGTGGTDTQYF.

The CDR3 reads CASSPSLDAEAFF. CDR3 nucleotide sequence: TGTGCCAGCAGCCCCTCCCTAGATGCTGAAGCTTTCTTT. The V call is TRBV11-3, the J call TRBJ1-1; D unresolved. V was shortened by 5 bases and J by 6 bases, with 13 bases between the two germline ends. CDR1 and CDR2 (germline): SGHNT, YENEEA. CDR3 length: 13 residues.

The CDR3 reads CASSSHGTSGSELHEQYF. In nucleotides, the CDR3 is TGTGCCAGCAGCTCGCACGGGACTAGCGGGAGTGAACTCCACGAGCAGTACTTC. This chain uses TRBV7-6 with TRBJ2-5; 14 nucleotides line up with TRBD2. The DNA matches TRBJ2-7 better at its end, which makes the J call doubtful. Germline V gives CDR1 SGHVS, CDR2 FNYEAQ. The length of the CDR3 is 18 residues.

V usage is TRBV7-6 and J usage is TRBJ2-3, with TRBD2 matching 7 bases. V trimming: 1 base; J trimming: 1 base; junction bases outside the gene matches: 5. Germline CDR1 is SGHVS and CDR2 is FNYEAQ. This CDR3 has 16 residues. The DNA of the CDR3 is TGTGCCAGCAGCTTAGGAGCTGCGGGAGGCACAGATACGCAGTATTTT. Its translation: CASSLGAAGGTDTQYF. Complete variable domain (other parts from reference TRBV7-6 and TRBJ2-3): GAGVSQSPRYKVTKRGQDVALRCDPISGHVSLYWYRQALGQGPEFLTYFNYEAQQDKSGLPNDRFSAERPEGSISTLTIQRTEQRDSAMYRCASSLGAAGGTDTQYFGPGTRLTVL.

The gene calls are TRBV12-5 and TRBJ1-1, with D possibly being TRBD1 (5 bases). CDR1 and CDR2 from the germline V gene are LGHNT and FRNRAP. V was trimmed by 2 bases and J by 6 bases, leaving 19 bases between them. The CDR3 sequence is 16 residues long. CDR3 DNA sequence: TGTGCTAGTGGTTTGAAAAGGGGCAGACAAAAACCTGAAGCTTTCTTT. Translating gives CASGLKRGRQKPEAFF. Complete variable domain (other parts from reference TRBV12-5 and TRBJ1-1): DARVTQTPRHKVTEMGQEVTMRCQPILGHNTVFWYRQTMMQGLELLAYFRNRAPLDDSGMPKDRFSAEMPDATLATLKIQPSEPRDSAVYFCASGLKRGRQKPEAFFGQGTRLTVV.

The chain employs TRBV5-6 and TRBJ1-5; D not certain. The V gene lost 0 bases and the J gene lost 0 bases, with 7 bases spanning the gap. The CDR3 totals 15 residues. Germline CDR1 SGHDT, CDR2 YYEEEE. The chain's CDR3 is CASSLGGSSNQPQHF. CDR3 DNA sequence: TGTGCCAGCAGCTTGGGTGGCAGTAGCAATCAGCCCCAGCATTTT.

The chain combines TRBV27 with TRBJ2-7, with unresolved D. Trimming stripped 3 bases from V and 2 bases from J, with 8 bases between. Looked up from germline, CDR1 is MNHEY and CDR2 is SMNVEV (reference sequence). The CDR3 has 13 residues. This chain's CDR3 is CASSFAVAYEQYF. The CDR3 region has the DNA TGTGCCAGCAGTTTCGCGGTCGCCTACGAGCAGTACTTC.

The CDR3 DNA is TGTGCCAGCCGAGAGGCAGGGGATAATTCACCCCTCCACTTT. Its translation is CASREAGDNSPLHF. V is TRBV28 and J is TRBJ1-6; perhaps TRBD1 as D (6 bases). Trimming left V 8 bases short and J 5 bases short, with 13 bases between. Germline V gene lookup returns CDR1 MDHEN and CDR2 SYDVKM. The CDR3 has 14 residues.

The chain joins TRBV7-9 to TRBJ2-1; TRBD2 agrees at 7 bases. The CDR3 is 16 residues long. The V and J ends lost 1 base and 0 bases, in that order; junction bases with no gene match: 3. The germline gives CDR1 SEHNR, CDR2 FQNEAQ (reference sequence). The chain's CDR3 is CASSLDGGSSYNEQFF. The CDR3 DNA sequence: TGTGCCAGCAGCTTAGATGGCGGGAGCTCCTACAATGAGCAGTTCTTC.

This clone has just a few counts. Its ends do not fully match the called genes, so a read error is possible. The chain links TRBV7-9 to TRBJ1-1; no reliable D call. CDR3 size: 17 residues. Germline lookup yields CDR1 SEHNR and CDR2 FQNEAQ (reference sequence). The CDR3, as DNA: TGTTCCAGCAGTCCGGACGGGAGGGTTTACTTGAACACTGAAGCTTTCTTT. This translates into CSSSPDGRVYLNTEAFF.

The V gene is TRBV11-3, the J gene TRBJ2-2, with unresolved D. The germline CDR1 and CDR2 sequences are SGHNT and YENEEA. Trimming removed 2 bases from V and 3 bases from J, with 7 bases in between. The CDR3 length is 14 residues. CDR3 residues: CASSLNSYTGELFF. DNA of the CDR3: TGTGCCAGCAGCTTAAACAGCTACACCGGGGAGCTGTTTTTT.

A single count supports this clone. V gene TRBV19 combines with J gene TRBJ1-5; TRBD1 matches 9 bases. CDR1 and CDR2 from the germline V gene are LNHDA and SQIVND (reference sequence). This CDR3 contains 17 residues. The V gene end was trimmed by 6 bases and the J gene end by 4 bases; junction bases not matched to a gene: 13. The CDR3 coding sequence is TGTGCCAGTAGCGAGAACCGACAGGGGGTGGCGAATCAGCCCCAGCATTTT. Translating it yields CASSENRQGVANQPQHF.

This clone was picked up a small number of times. This chain uses TRBV7-9 with TRBJ2-5; D perhaps matches TRBD1 (5 bases). The V gene's germline CDR1 is SEHNR and CDR2 FQNEAQ (reference sequence). CDR3 length equals 13 residues. V lost 1 base, J lost 5 bases, and 8 bases lay in between. This CDR3 reads CASSLDWGETQYF. CDR3 nucleotide sequence: TGTGCCAGCAGCTTAGACTGGGGCGAGACCCAGTACTTC.

The CDR3 sequence is CASSGEGAGTQYF. CDR3 nucleotide sequence: TGTGCCAGCAGTGGAGAGGGGGCGGGGACGCAGTATTTT. The V call is TRBV2, the J call TRBJ2-3; perhaps TRBD1 as D (7 bases). CDR1 and CDR2 from the germline V gene are SNHLY and FYNNEI. Trimming removed 4 bases from V and 9 bases from J, with 14 bases in between. This CDR3 comprises 13 residues.

The chain uses TRBV28 and TRBJ1-5, with TRBD1 matching 8 bases. The CDR3 is 13 amino acids. CDR1 and CDR2 (germline): MDHEN, SYDVKM. Trimming took 6 bases from V and 6 from J; bases not matched to a gene: 4. The CDR3: CASSPGGTQPQHF. CDR3 DNA sequence: TGTGCCAGCAGCCCAGGGGGCACTCAGCCCCAGCATTTT.

The V call is TRBV7-9, the J call TRBJ1-6, with D perhaps matching TRBD1 (6 bases). Per the germline V gene, CDR1 is SEHNR and CDR2 is FQNEAQ (reference sequence). The length of the CDR3 is 15 residues. Trimming shortened V by 3 bases and J by 7 bases, and 13 bases separated the two germline ends. The CDR3 bases are TGTGCCAGCAGCTTTGACGGTCAGGGGAATTCACCCCTCCACTTT. As protein: CASSFDGQGNSPLHF. Filled out from reference TRBV7-9 and TRBJ1-6, the complete variable domain reads DTGVSQNPRHKITKRGQNVTFRCDPISEHNRLYWYRQTLGQGPEFLTYFQNEAQLEKSRLLSDRFSAERPKGSFSTLEIQRTEQGDSAMYLCASSFDGQGNSPLHFGNGTRLTVT.

Regarding this clone: A junction end diverges from the germline sequence, so it may reflect a read error. The genes are TRBV6-5 and TRBJ1-2; D is undetermined. CDR3 length: 14 residues. Germline V gene sequence: CDR1 MNHEY, CDR2 SVGAGI. CDR3 DNA: TGTGCCAGCAGTCCCAACCTCGGTGTTACGATTCGGGACTTC. Translated, it gives CASSPNLGVTIRDF.

V is TRBV6-5 and J is TRBJ2-1; TRBD2 matches at 12 bases. The V gene's germline CDR1 is MNHEY and CDR2 SVGAGI. Unmatched junction bases numbered 4, after V lost 3 bases and J lost 7 bases. This CDR3 has 15 amino acids. CDR3: CASSYLAGGTNEQFF. CDR3 nucleotides: TGTGCCAGCAGTTATCTAGCGGGGGGGACAAATGAGCAGTTCTTC.

This clone came up a few times. The genes are TRBV6-6 and TRBJ1-5, with 7 bases that match TRBD1. CDR1 is MNHNY, CDR2 SVGAGI, per germline (reference sequence). V was pared by 3 bases and J by 3 bases, with 8 bases of the junction left unmatched. This CDR3 contains 16 residues. In nucleotides, the CDR3 is TGTGCCAGCAGTTATCCGGCGACAGGGAACAATCAGCCCCAGCATTTT. As protein: CASSYPATGNNQPQHF.

The rearrangement links TRBV6-5 to TRBJ2-1; 8 bases agree with TRBD2. With 6 bases clipped from V and 7 bases from J, the junction kept 11 bases outside the gene matches. The CDR3 consists of 15 residues. Per germline, CDR1 MNHEY and CDR2 SVGAGI. As DNA, the CDR3 is TGTGCCAGCAGGGGGAGCGGGGGTAGTGGGAATGAGCAGTTCTTC. Its protein product is CASRGSGGSGNEQFF.